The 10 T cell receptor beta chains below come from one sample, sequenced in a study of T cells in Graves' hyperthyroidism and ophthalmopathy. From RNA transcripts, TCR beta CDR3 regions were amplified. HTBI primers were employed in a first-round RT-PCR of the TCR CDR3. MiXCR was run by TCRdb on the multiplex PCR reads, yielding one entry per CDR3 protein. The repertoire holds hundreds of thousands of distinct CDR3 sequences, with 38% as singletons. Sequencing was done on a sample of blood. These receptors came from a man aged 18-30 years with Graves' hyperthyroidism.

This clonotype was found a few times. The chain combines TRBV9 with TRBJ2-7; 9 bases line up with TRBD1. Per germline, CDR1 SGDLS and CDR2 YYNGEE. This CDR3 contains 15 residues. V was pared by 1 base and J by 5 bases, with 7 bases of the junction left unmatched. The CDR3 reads CASSVIGTGLDEQYF. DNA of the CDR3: TGTGCCAGCAGCGTAATCGGGACAGGGTTGGACGAGCAGTACTTC.

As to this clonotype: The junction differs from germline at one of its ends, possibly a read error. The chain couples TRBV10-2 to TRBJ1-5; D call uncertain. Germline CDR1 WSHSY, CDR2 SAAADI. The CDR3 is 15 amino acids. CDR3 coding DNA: TGTGCCAGCAGCCCCGGAGAGGGATACAATCAGCCCCAGCATTTT. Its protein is CASSPGEGYNQPQHF.

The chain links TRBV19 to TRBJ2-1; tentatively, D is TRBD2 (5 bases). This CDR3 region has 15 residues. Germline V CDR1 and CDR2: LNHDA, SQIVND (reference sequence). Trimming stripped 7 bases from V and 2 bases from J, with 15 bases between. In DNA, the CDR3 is TGTGCCAGTACGAGGACTCAGGACCCCTACAATGAGCAGTTCTTC. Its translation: CASTRTQDPYNEQFF.

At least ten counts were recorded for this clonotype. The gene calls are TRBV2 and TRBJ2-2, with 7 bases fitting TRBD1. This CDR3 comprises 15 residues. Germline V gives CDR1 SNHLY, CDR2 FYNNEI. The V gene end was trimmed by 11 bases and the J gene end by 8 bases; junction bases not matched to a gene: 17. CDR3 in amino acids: CAGTRSNRGSGELFF. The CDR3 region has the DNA TGTGCCGGCACTAGAAGCAACAGGGGTTCGGGGGAGCTGTTTTTT.

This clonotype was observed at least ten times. The CDR3 sequence is CSAQGLGTGNQPQHF. CDR3 bases: TGCAGTGCCCAAGGTTTAGGGACGGGCAATCAGCCCCAGCATTTT. This sequence joins TRBV20-1 and TRBJ1-5, with a weak D call TRBD1 (5 bases). This CDR3 contains 15 residues. V shed 6 bases and J shed 2 bases, with 17 bases lying between them. Germline assignment: CDR1 DFQATT and CDR2 SNEGSKA (reference sequence).

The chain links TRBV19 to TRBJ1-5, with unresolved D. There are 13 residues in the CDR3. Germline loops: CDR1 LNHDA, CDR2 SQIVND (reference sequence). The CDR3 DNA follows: TGTGCTAGGGATCGTGGAGGAGATCAGCCCCAGCATTTT. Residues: CARDRGGDQPQHF.

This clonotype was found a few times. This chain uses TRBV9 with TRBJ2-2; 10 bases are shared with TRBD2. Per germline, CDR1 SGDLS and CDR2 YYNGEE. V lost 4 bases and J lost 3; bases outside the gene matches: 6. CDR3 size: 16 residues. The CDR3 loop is CASSQSGRAHTGELFF. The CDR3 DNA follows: TGTGCCAGCAGCCAGAGCGGGAGGGCCCACACCGGGGAGCTGTTTTTT.

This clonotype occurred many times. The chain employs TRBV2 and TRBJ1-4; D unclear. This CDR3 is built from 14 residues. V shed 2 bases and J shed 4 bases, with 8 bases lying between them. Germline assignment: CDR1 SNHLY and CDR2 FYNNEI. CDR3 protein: CASSELTDNEKLFF. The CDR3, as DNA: TGTGCCAGCAGTGAACTAACAGATAATGAAAAACTGTTTTTT.

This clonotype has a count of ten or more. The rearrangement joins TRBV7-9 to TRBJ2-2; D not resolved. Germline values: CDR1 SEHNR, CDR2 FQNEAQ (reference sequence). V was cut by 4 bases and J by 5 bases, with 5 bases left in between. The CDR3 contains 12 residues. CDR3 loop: CASSSGTGELFF. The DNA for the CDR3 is TGTGCCAGCAGCTCCGGTACCGGGGAGCTGTTTTTT. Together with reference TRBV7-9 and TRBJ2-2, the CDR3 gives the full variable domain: DTGVSQNPRHKITKRGQNVTFRCDPISEHNRLYWYRQTLGQGPEFLTYFQNEAQLEKSRLLSDRFSAERPKGSFSTLEIQRTEQGDSAMYLCASSSGTGELFFGEGSRLTVL.

As DNA, the CDR3 is TGTGCCAGCAGCCTTTCCCCAACAGGTCAAGCCTCCTACGAGCAGTACTTC. Amino acids: CASSLSPTGQASYEQYF. The rearrangement links TRBV7-9 to TRBJ2-7; a possible D gene is TRBD1 (5 bases). Germline V CDR1 and CDR2: SEHNR, FQNEAQ (reference sequence). The CDR3 contains 17 residues. The V end lost 5 bases, the J end lost 0 bases, and 20 bases lay between the germline ends.